A selection of T cell receptor beta chains follows, all from one sample in a study of shared clonotypes between healthy human individuals. TCRdb's table, derived via immunoSEQ multiplex PCR, lists solely in-frame clones and lacks some. Among millions of clones, roughly 94% were seen once, and the ten largest hold roughly 1%. Sequencing used naive CD8+ T cells sorted from blood. These receptors all stem from a man aged 18 to 29 in good health. The CDR3 runs from the conserved cysteine through the conserved F or W. D genes are given only for firm matches. Clone size is not always given. Where it is, it says once, few, many or a class for expanded clones.

12	TRBJ2-1	NA	NA	TRBV6-6	TGTGCCAGCAGTTACACCGAAAATGAGCAGTTCTTC	CASSYTENEQFF
14	TRBJ2-7	NA	once	TRBV6-4	TGTGCCAGCAGTGAGGGGTCGGATAGCTACGAGCAGTACTTC	CASSEGSDSYEQYF
11	TRBJ2-7	NA	NA	TRBV2	TGTGCCAGCGGGGCCGGGTACGAGCAGTACTTC	CASGAGYEQYF
13	TRBJ1-2	TRBD1	few	TRBV9	TGTGCCAGCAGCGTGGGGACAGACTATGGCTACACCTTC	CASSVGTDYGYTF
13	TRBJ2-7	NA	once	TRBV7-9	TGTGCCAGCAGCTCCGGGCCAGGGGACGAGCAGTACTTC	CASSSGPGDEQYF
16	TRBJ1-2	NA	NA	TRBV4-3	TGCGCCAGCAGCCAACTTGGCCTCGGGGGTAACTATGGCTACACCTTC	CASSQLGLGGNYGYTF
19	TRBJ2-5	TRBD2	NA	TRBV28	TGTGCCAGCAGTTTTTTCTTCCCGCGGCTAGCGGGGGGCGGAGAGACCCAGTACTTC	CASSFFFPRLAGGGETQYF
15	TRBJ1-4	NA	NA	TRBV4-1	TGCGCCAGCAGCCCCAGCCCGGGACTAGGTGAAAAACTGTTTTTT	CASSPSPGLGEKLFF
13	TRBJ1-3	NA	NA	TRBV28	TGTGCCAGCAGTTTGGGTCTTGGAAACACCATATATTTT	CASSLGLGNTIYF
15	TRBJ2-1	TRBD2	NA	TRBV27	TGTGCCAGCAGTTATACTAGCGGGGCCTACAATGAGCAGTTCTTC	CASSYTSGAYNEQFF
14	TRBJ2-7	TRBD1	NA	TRBV4-1	TGCGCCAGCAGCCCCCGGGACAGTGGCTACGAGCAGTACTTC	CASSPRDSGYEQYF
14	TRBJ2-1	TRBD2	NA	TRBV5-8	TGTGCCAGCAGCGAGCGGGGGAGTTACAATGAGCAGTTCTTC	CASSERGSYNEQFF
14	TRBJ2-2	TRBD1	NA	TRBV11-3	TGTGCCAGCAGCGCAGACAGGGGAACCGGGGAGCTGTTTTTT	CASSADRGTGELFF
11	TRBJ2-5	NA	NA	TRBV30	TGTGCCTGGGGACGACAAGAGACCCAGTACTTC	CAWGRQETQYF
13	TRBJ2-5	NA	NA	TRBV25-1	TGTGCCAGCAGTGAATGGGGTGAAGAGACCCAGTACTTC	CASSEWGEETQYF
15	TRBJ2-7	TRBD1	NA	TRBV9	TGTGCCAGCAGCCCGGGGGGACAGGGGCACTACGAGCAGTACTTC	CASSPGGQGHYEQYF
13	TRBJ2-7	TRBD1	NA	TRBV27	TGTGCCAGCACCCGACAGGGGTTCAACGAGCAGTACTTC	CASTRQGFNEQYF
14	TRBJ2-5	TRBD1	NA	TRBV27	TGTGCCAGCAGCGATACAGGGGGCTTGGAGACCCAGTACTTC	CASSDTGGLETQYF
15	TRBJ2-1	TRBD1	NA	TRBV28	TGTGCCAGCAGTTTGGGGACAGGGCAGAGGAATGAGCAGTTCTTC	CASSLGTGQRNEQFF
14	TRBJ1-5	NA	NA	TRBV27	TGTGCCAGCAGTTTGAGGGGGATCAATCAGCCCCAGCATTTT	CASSLRGINQPQHF
13	TRBJ2-7	NA	NA	TRBV7-9	TGTGCCAGCAGCCAACAGGTCTCCTACGAGCAGTACTTC	CASSQQVSYEQYF
14	TRBJ2-7	NA	NA	TRBV2	TGTGCCAGCAGTGAACGGGGTTTGTCCTACGAGCAGTACTTC	CASSERGLSYEQYF
16	TRBJ2-7	NA	NA	TRBV4-1	TGCGCCAGCAGCCAAGTGGGCTTCACGGGAACCTACGAGCAGTACTTC	CASSQVGFTGTYEQYF
17	TRBJ2-6	NA	NA	TRBV30	TGTGCCTGGAGTGTAAAGTTGTACGTCTCTGGGGCCAACGTCCTGACTTTC	CAWSVKLYVSGANVLTF
13	TRBJ2-7	NA	NA	TRBV5-1	TGCGCCAGCAGCTATGATATATCCTACGAGCAGTACTTC	CASSYDISYEQYF
16	TRBJ2-3	TRBD2	NA	TRBV11-3	TGTGCCAGCAGCTTAAGGGTAGCGGGGGTCACAGATACGCAGTATTTT	CASSLRVAGVTDTQYF
15	TRBJ2-1	NA	NA	TRBV19	TGTGCCAGTAGTATCGGTAGCGGAATCGACAATGAGCAGTTCTTC	CASSIGSGIDNEQFF
13	TRBJ1-1	TRBD1	NA	TRBV2	TGTGCCAGCAGGGGACAGGGAGGGACTGAAGCTTTCTTT	CASRGQGGTEAFF
13	TRBJ1-4	NA	NA	TRBV2	TGTGCCAGCAGTGAAATGAGAAATGAAAAACTGTTTTTT	CASSEMRNEKLFF